This TCR beta chain was found in a study of T cell repertoires in aging, cancer and after chemotherapy (dated by TCRdb to about 2019). At the level of the whole study: Six donor age groups were covered, ranging from 30 or younger up to 70 or older, and each group contained at least three individuals. TCR repertoires from healthy donor controls were recorded over periods of several months to years and showed clear clonal overlap between repeated samplings. In total, the full dataset held about 9.5 million TCR reads. Peripheral blood TCR beta repertoires from healthy donors and cancer patients were profiled to examine immunoaging and T cell reconstitution after chemotherapy. Alongside 95 to 100 healthy donors serving as a reference group, the cohort included some 220 cancer patients, of whom some 90 had hematological cancers and approximately 120 had solid cancers. What the research found in general, with its limitations: The authors noted that the repertoire data do not allow conclusions about immunological memory after chemotherapy. In both cancer cohorts, the median generation probability rose over the chemotherapy interval, which suggests that the repertoire was reconstituted through rebound thymic output. Declining TCR diversity with age in healthy donors was mainly explained by loss of richness; in cancer patients, loss of evenness also contributed. Untreated patients with hematological or solid cancers showed significantly lower blood TCR diversity and higher clonality than age-matched healthy donors.

CDR1 and CDR2 (MNHNS, SASEGT) derive from the germline V gene. The CDR3 holds 12 amino acids from the cysteine to the phenylalanine. Just the 36-base CDR3 DNA is kept, in frame starting at base 1. Trimming costs V 3 bases and J 11 bases, and their ends lie 11 bases apart. Details on this clonotype: The antigen this receptor binds is unknown. Base-call qualities are not available, and no considerably larger clone is one nucleotide away.

Using a mixed TRB-A/B primer pool, multiplex touch-down PCR amplified rearranged TRB sequences covering the V, D and J segments. Illumina adapters and sample indices were attached to the amplicons in two consecutive PCR reactions using Phusion HS II polymerase. Amplicons were gel-purified using the NucleoSpin Gel and PCR Clean-up kit and were subsequently checked with Qubit and an Agilent 2100 Bioanalyzer. Libraries were sequenced on an Illumina MiSeq using 600-cycle, single-indexed, paired-end runs. For the original study's pipeline: MiXCR versions 2.12 and 3.0.5 were used to process TRB sequences. Each unique CDR3 nucleotide sequence was treated as one clone, and only productive sequences with two or more reads were kept. The repertoire metrics were Shannon diversity, evenness, clonality (defined as one minus evenness), and alpha-parameterized diversity profiles covering alpha 0 to 5. The IGoR algorithm was used to compute generation probabilities of clones in paired pre- and post-chemotherapy samples. In TCRdb, the public reads were trimmed at Q25 with fastp and aligned with MiXCR, with productive beta chains retained. Rows with one shared CDR3 protein collapse into an entry with the most common genes and DNA. TCRdb, not the authors, supplied the V and J calls. Present in this sample are 10,000 to 15,000 distinct CDR3 sequences, 35% of which were seen just once. The ten largest clones add up to under 8% of the sample.

Genomic DNA extracted from peripheral blood, rather than sorted cells or RNA, was used as the source for amplification of TCR beta rearrangements. Recombination joined TRBV6-1 with TRBJ1-5, with the D gene call left open. The TCR originated in a human donor in good health. The donor label of this sample is uncertain. The sequenced sample was blood. The CDR3 protein is CASSDYTEAQHF. The DNA sequence reads TGTGCCAGCAGTGACTACACCGAGGCCCAGCATTTT.